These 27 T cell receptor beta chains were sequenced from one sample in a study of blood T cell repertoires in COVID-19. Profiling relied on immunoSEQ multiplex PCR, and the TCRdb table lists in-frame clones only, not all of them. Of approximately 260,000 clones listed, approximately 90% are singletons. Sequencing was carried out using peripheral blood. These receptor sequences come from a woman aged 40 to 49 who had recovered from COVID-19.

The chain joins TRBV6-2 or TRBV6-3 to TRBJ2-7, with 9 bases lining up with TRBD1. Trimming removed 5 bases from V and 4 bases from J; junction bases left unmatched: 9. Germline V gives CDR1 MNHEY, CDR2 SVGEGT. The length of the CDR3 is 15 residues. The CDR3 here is CASSEGTGPKYEQYF. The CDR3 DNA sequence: TGTGCCAGCAGTGAGGGGACAGGGCCTAAATACGAGCAGTACTTC.

The CDR3 spells CASTTSGTGLYEQYF. The DNA for the CDR3 is TGTGCCAGCACCACGTCGGGGACAGGGTTGTACGAGCAGTACTTC. V usage is TRBV27 and J usage is TRBJ2-7; 9 positions agree with TRBD1. From germline, CDR1 is MNHEY and CDR2 SMNVEV (reference sequence). The trim removed 7 bases at V and 4 bases at J, leaving 11 bases unmatched. This CDR3 contains 15 residues.

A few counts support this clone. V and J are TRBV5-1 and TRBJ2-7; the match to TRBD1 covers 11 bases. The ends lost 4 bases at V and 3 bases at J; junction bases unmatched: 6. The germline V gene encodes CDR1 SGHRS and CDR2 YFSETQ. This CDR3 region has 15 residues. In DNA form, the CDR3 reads TGCGCCAGCAGCCCTACCGGGACAGGGGGCTACGAGCAGTACTTC. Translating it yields CASSPTGTGGYEQYF.

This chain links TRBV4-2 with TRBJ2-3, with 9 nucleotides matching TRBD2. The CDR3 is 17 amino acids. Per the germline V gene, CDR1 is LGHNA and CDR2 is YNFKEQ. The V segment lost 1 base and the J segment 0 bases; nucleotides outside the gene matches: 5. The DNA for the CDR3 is TGTGCCAGCAGCCAAGTGCTAGCGGGGTTTAGCACAGATACGCAGTATTTT. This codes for CASSQVLAGFSTDTQYF.

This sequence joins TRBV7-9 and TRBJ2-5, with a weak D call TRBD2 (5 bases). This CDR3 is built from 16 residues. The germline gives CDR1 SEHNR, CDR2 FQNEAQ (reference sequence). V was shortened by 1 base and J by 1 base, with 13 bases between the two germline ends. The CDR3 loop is CASSLGSGAFQETQYF. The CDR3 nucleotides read TGTGCCAGCAGCTTAGGAAGCGGAGCGTTCCAAGAGACCCAGTACTTC. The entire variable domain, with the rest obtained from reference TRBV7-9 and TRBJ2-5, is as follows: DTGVSQNPRHKITKRGQNVTFRCDPISEHNRLYWYRQTLGQGPEFLTYFQNEAQLEKSRLLSDRFSAERPKGSFSTLEIQRTEQGDSAMYLCASSLGSGAFQETQYFGPGTRLLVL.

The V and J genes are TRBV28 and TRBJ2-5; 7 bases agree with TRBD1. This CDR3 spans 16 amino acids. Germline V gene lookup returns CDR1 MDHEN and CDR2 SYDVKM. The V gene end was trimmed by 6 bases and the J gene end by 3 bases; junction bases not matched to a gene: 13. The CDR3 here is CASRMGQPIEKETQYF. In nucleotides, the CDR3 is TGTGCCAGCAGGATGGGACAGCCAATAGAAAAAGAGACCCAGTACTTC.

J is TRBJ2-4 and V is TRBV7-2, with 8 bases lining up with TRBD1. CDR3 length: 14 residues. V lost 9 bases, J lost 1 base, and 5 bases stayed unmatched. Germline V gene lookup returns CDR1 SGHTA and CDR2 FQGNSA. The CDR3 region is CASGQGTAKNIQYF. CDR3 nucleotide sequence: TGTGCCAGTGGACAGGGAACGGCCAAAAACATTCAGTACTTC.

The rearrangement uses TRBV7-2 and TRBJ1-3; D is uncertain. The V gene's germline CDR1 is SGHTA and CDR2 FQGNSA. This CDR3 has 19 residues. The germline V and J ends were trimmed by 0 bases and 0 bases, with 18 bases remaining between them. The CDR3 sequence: CASSLAVGSASFSGNTIYF. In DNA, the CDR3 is TGTGCCAGCAGCTTAGCGGTCGGCAGCGCGTCCTTCTCTGGAAACACCATATATTTT.

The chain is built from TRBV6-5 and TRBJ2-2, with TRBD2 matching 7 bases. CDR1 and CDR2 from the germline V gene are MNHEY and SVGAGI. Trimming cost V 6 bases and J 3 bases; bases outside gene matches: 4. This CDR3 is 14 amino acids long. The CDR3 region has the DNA TGTGCCAGCAGCGGGGGGAAGGACACCGGGGAGCTGTTTTTT. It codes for CASSGGKDTGELFF.

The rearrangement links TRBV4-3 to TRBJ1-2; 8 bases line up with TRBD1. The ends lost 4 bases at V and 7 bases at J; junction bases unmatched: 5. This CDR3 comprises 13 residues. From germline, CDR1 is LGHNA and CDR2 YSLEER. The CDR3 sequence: CASSRGQGGGYTF. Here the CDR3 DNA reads TGCGCCAGCAGCCGAGGACAGGGAGGTGGCTACACCTTC.

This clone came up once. The CDR3: CASSRPTGEPSYEQYF. CDR3 nucleotides: TGCGCCAGCAGCCGACCGACAGGGGAACCTTCCTACGAGCAGTACTTC. The chain has TRBV4-3 and TRBJ2-7, with 8 positions matching TRBD1. CDR1 is LGHNA, CDR2 YSLEER, per germline. The CDR3 loop spans 16 amino acids. The V segment lost 4 bases and the J segment 1 base; nucleotides outside the gene matches: 9.

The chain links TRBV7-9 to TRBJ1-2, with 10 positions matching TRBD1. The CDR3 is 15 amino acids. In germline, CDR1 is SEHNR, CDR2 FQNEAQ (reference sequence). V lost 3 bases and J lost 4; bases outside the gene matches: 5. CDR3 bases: TGTGCCAGCAGCTTGGACGGGACAGGGGCCTATGGCTACACCTTC. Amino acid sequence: CASSLDGTGAYGYTF.

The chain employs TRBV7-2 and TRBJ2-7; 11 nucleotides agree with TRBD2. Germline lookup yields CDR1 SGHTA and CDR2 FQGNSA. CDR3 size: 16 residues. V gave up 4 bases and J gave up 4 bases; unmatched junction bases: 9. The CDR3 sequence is CASSSLAGGIVYEQYF. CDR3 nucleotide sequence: TGTGCCAGCAGCTCTTTAGCGGGAGGGATAGTTTACGAGCAGTACTTC.

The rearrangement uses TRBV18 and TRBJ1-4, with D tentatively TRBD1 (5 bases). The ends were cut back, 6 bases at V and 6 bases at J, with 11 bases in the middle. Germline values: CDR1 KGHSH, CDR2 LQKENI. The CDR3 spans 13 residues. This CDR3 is CASSRGGDEKLFF. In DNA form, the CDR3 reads TGTGCCAGCTCCAGAGGAGGGGATGAAAAACTGTTTTTT.

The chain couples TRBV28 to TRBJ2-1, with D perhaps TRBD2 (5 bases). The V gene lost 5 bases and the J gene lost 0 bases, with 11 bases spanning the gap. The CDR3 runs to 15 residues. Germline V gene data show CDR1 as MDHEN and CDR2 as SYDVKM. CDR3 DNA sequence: TGTGCCAGCAGTGCGACGGGGAGCTCCTACAATGAGCAGTTCTTC. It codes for CASSATGSSYNEQFF.

The CDR3 sequence is CASSYRQYTGELFF. The CDR3, as DNA: TGTGCCAGCAGTTACCGACAGTACACCGGGGAGCTGTTTTTT. The chain joins TRBV6-5 to TRBJ2-2; D may be TRBD1 (5 bases). The germline CDR1 and CDR2 sequences are MNHEY and SVGAGI. Trimming took off 2 bases at V and 3 bases at J, with 7 bases between the two ends. CDR3 length equals 14 residues.

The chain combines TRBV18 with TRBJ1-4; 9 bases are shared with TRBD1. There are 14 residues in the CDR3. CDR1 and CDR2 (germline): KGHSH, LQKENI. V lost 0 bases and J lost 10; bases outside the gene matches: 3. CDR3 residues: CASSPPEDRGKLFF. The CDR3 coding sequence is TGTGCCAGCTCACCACCTGAGGACAGGGGAAAACTGTTTTTT.

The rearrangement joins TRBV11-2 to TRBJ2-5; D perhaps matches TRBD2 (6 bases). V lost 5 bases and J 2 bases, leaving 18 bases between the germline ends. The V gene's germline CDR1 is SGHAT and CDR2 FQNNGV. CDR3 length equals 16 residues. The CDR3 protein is CASSRRAAAGQETQYF. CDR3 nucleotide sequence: TGTGCCAGCAGCCGCCGTGCGGCGGCGGGACAAGAGACCCAGTACTTC.

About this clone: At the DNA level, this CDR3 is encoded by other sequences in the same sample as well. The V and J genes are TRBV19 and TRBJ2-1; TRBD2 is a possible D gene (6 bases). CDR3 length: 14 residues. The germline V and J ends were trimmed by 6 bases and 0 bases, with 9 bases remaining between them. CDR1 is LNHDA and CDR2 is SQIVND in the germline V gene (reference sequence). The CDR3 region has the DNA TGTGCCAGTAGGGGAGGTAGCTCCTACAATGAGCAGTTCTTC. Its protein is CASRGGSSYNEQFF.

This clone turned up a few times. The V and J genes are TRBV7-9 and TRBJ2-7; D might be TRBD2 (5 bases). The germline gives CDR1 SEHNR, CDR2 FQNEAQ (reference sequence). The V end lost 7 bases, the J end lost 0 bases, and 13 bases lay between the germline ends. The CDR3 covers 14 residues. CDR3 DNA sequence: TGTGCCAGCACCTCCGGACTGTTCTCCTACGAGCAGTACTTC. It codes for CASTSGLFSYEQYF.

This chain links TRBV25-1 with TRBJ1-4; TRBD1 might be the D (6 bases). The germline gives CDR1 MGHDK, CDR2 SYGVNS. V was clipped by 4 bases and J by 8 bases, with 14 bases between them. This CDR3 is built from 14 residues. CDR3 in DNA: TGTGCCAGCAGTGCACAGGGTTGGGAGGAAAAACTGTTTTTT. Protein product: CASSAQGWEEKLFF.

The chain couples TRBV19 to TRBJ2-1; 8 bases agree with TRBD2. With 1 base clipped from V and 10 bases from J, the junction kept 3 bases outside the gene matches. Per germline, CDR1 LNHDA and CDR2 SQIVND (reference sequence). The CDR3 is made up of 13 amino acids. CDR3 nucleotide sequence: TGTGCCAGTAGTATAGTCGGGGGGGTAGAGCAGTTCTTC. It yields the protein CASSIVGGVEQFF.

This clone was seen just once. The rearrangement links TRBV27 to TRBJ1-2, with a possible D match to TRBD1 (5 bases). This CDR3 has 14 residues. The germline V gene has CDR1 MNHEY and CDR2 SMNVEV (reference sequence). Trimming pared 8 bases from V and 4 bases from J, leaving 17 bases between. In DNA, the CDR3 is TGTGCCAGCCGCCCCGGGGGGGGGATCTATGGCTACACCTTC. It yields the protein CASRPGGGIYGYTF.

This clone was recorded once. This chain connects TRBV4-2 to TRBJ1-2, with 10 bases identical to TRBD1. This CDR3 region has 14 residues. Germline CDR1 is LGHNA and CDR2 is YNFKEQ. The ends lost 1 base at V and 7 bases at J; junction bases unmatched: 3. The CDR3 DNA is TGTGCCAGCAGCCAAGCGGGACAGGGGACTGGCTACACCTTC. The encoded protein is CASSQAGQGTGYTF.

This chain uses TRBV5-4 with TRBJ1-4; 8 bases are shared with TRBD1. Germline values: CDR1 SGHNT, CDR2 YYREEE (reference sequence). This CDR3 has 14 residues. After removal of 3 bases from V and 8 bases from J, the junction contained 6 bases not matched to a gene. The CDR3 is CASSSGQGKEKLFF. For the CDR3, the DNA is TGTGCCAGCAGCTCCGGACAGGGAAAGGAAAAACTGTTTTTT.

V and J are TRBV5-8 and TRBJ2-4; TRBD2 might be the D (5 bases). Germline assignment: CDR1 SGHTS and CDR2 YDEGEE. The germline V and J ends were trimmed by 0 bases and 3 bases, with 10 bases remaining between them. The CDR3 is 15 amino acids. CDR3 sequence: CASSLGRTVKNIQYF. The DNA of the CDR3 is TGTGCCAGCAGCTTGGGACGGACTGTCAAAAACATTCAGTACTTC.

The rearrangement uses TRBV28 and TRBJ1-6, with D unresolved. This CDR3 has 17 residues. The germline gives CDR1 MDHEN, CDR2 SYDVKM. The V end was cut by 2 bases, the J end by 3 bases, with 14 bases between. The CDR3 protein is CASSLTGGRNYNSPLHF. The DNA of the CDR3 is TGTGCCAGCAGTTTAACGGGAGGACGGAACTATAATTCACCCCTCCACTTT.